Listed below are T cell receptor beta chains from one sample, sequenced in a study of blood T cell repertoires in COVID-19. The data were produced by immunoSEQ multiplex PCR, yet TCRdb's version contains in-frame clones alone and is incomplete. This sample carries roughly 100,000 clones, about 80% of them seen once, and the ten largest clones take around 4.5%. What was sequenced was peripheral blood. The source is a human donor in a cohort sampled during active COVID-19. CDR3s include the opening cysteine and the closing phenylalanine or tryptophan. The order of the fields is CDR3 protein, CDR3 DNA, clone size, V gene, D gene, J gene. The D gene is left open where the match is weak. A row's size may be missing; if present it is once, few, many or a size class.

CDR3aa: CASSASGQGRTDTQYF
CDR3nt: TGTGCCAGCAGCGCAAGCGGACAGGGACGCACAGATACGCAGTATTTT
abundance: .
v_gene: TRBV9
d_gene: TRBD1
j_gene: TRBJ2-3

CDR3aa: CAWSITGGHGYTF
CDR3nt: TGTGCCTGGAGTATTACAGGGGGACATGGCTACACCTTC
abundance: .
v_gene: TRBV30
d_gene: TRBD1
j_gene: TRBJ1-2

CDR3aa: CASSPSGERSEKLFF
CDR3nt: TGTGCCAGCTCACCTTCAGGGGAACGGAGTGAAAAACTGTTTTTT
abundance: .
v_gene: TRBV18
d_gene: .
j_gene: TRBJ1-4

CDR3aa: CASSLVTGKVPEAFF
CDR3nt: TGTGCCAGCAGCTTAGTTACAGGGAAGGTTCCGGAAGCTTTCTTT
abundance: .
v_gene: TRBV11-2
d_gene: .
j_gene: TRBJ1-1

CDR3aa: CASSQAPRGRNYGYTF
CDR3nt: TGCGCCAGCAGCCAAGCCCCCCGGGGTCGAAACTATGGCTACACCTTC
abundance: .
v_gene: TRBV4-3
d_gene: .
j_gene: TRBJ1-2

CDR3aa: CATSPSGGGLDTQYF
CDR3nt: TGTGCCACCAGCCCTAGCGGGGGGGGGCTAGATACGCAGTATTTT
abundance: .
v_gene: TRBV24-1
d_gene: TRBD2
j_gene: TRBJ2-3

CDR3aa: CASSWGGNGYTF
CDR3nt: TGTGCCAGCAGCTGGGGGGGAAATGGCTACACCTTC
abundance: few
v_gene: TRBV5-8
d_gene: .
j_gene: TRBJ1-2

CDR3aa: CSVAPTGKGEAFF
CDR3nt: TGCAGCGTTGCCCCGACAGGGAAGGGTGAAGCTTTCTTT
abundance: .
v_gene: TRBV29-1
d_gene: TRBD1
j_gene: TRBJ1-1

CDR3aa: CGSSDGTGVYEQYF
CDR3nt: TGTGGCAGCAGCGACGGGACAGGGGTCTACGAGCAGTACTTC
abundance: .
v_gene: TRBV7-2
d_gene: TRBD1
j_gene: TRBJ2-7

CDR3aa: CASSLRDRGAYEQYF
CDR3nt: TGTGCCAGCAGCTTGCGGGACAGAGGGGCCTACGAGCAGTACTTC
abundance: .
v_gene: TRBV11-1
d_gene: .
j_gene: TRBJ2-7

CDR3aa: CASSSWGGDTGELFF
CDR3nt: TGTGCCAGCAGCTCGTGGGGGGGCGACACCGGGGAGCTGTTTTTT
abundance: .
v_gene: TRBV7-9
d_gene: .
j_gene: TRBJ2-2

CDR3aa: CASSHDRGPYEQYF
CDR3nt: TGTGCCAGCAGCCACGACAGGGGGCCTTACGAGCAGTACTTC
abundance: few
v_gene: TRBV3-1/TRBV3-2
d_gene: TRBD1
j_gene: TRBJ2-7

CDR3aa: CASSDAVWGRGSSEQYF
CDR3nt: TGTGCCAGCAGTGACGCTGTTTGGGGGCGGGGGTCCTCCGAGCAGTACTTC
abundance: once
v_gene: TRBV2
d_gene: .
j_gene: TRBJ2-7

CDR3aa: CASSWRRGAGNEKLFF
CDR3nt: TGTGCCAGCAGCTGGAGGCGGGGGGCTGGGAATGAAAAACTGTTTTTT
abundance: .
v_gene: TRBV7-8
d_gene: .
j_gene: TRBJ1-4

CDR3aa: CASSRAGRSNQPQHF
CDR3nt: TGTGCCAGCAGTCGGGCCGGGAGAAGCAATCAGCCCCAGCATTTT
abundance: few
v_gene: TRBV6-5
d_gene: .
j_gene: TRBJ1-5

CDR3aa: CASSLWGSGGRVEQYF
CDR3nt: TGCGCCAGCAGCTTGTGGGGTAGCGGGGGTCGAGTCGAGCAGTACTTC
abundance: few
v_gene: TRBV5-1
d_gene: TRBD2
j_gene: TRBJ2-7

CDR3aa: CASSILAGGSYEQYF
CDR3nt: TGTGCCAGCAGCATATTAGCGGGGGGCTCCTACGAGCAGTACTTC
abundance: .
v_gene: TRBV7-8
d_gene: TRBD2
j_gene: TRBJ2-7

CDR3aa: CASSSKGLYYNEQFF
CDR3nt: TGTGCCAGCAGCTCAAAGGGGTTGTACTACAATGAGCAGTTCTTC
abundance: .
v_gene: TRBV11-3
d_gene: .
j_gene: TRBJ2-1

CDR3aa: CATSDPGREQFF
CDR3nt: TGTGCCACCAGTGACCCTGGGAGGGAGCAGTTCTTC
abundance: once
v_gene: TRBV24-1
d_gene: .
j_gene: TRBJ2-1

CDR3aa: CASSLNGRGLYEQYF
CDR3nt: TGTGCCAGCAGCTTAAATGGCAGGGGATTATACGAGCAGTACTTC
abundance: .
v_gene: TRBV7-2
d_gene: .
j_gene: TRBJ2-7

CDR3aa: CASSLDPGGTEAFF
CDR3nt: TGTGCCAGCAGCTTGGACCCCGGGGGCACTGAAGCTTTCTTT
abundance: .
v_gene: TRBV5-4
d_gene: .
j_gene: TRBJ1-1

CDR3aa: CASCRQTFTDTQYF
CDR3nt: TGTGCCAGTTGCAGACAGACCTTCACAGATACGCAGTATTTT
abundance: .
v_gene: TRBV2
d_gene: .
j_gene: TRBJ2-3

CDR3aa: CASSQQTGANQPQHF
CDR3nt: TGTGCCAGCAGCCAACAGACAGGGGCCAATCAGCCCCAGCATTTT
abundance: few
v_gene: TRBV3-1/TRBV3-2
d_gene: TRBD1
j_gene: TRBJ1-5

CDR3aa: CASSSGTGRGYEQYF
CDR3nt: TGTGCCAGCAGTTCCGGGACAGGGAGGGGATACGAGCAGTACTTC
abundance: .
v_gene: TRBV27
d_gene: TRBD1
j_gene: TRBJ2-7

CDR3aa: CASSPIAGEDSPLHF
CDR3nt: TGTGCCAGCTCACCAATAGCGGGGGAAGATTCACCCCTCCACTTT
abundance: .
v_gene: TRBV18
d_gene: .
j_gene: TRBJ1-6

CDR3aa: CASKNPDTEAFF
CDR3nt: TGTGCCAGCAAGAACCCGGACACTGAAGCTTTCTTT
abundance: .
v_gene: TRBV6-5
d_gene: .
j_gene: TRBJ1-1

CDR3aa: CASSSGQGYGYTF
CDR3nt: TGTGCCAGCAGTTCCGGACAGGGCTATGGCTACACCTTC
abundance: .
v_gene: TRBV28
d_gene: TRBD1
j_gene: TRBJ1-2

CDR3aa: CASNGRQNQPQHF
CDR3nt: TGTGCCAGCAACGGTCGACAGAATCAGCCCCAGCATTTT
abundance: .
v_gene: TRBV5-8
d_gene: .
j_gene: TRBJ1-5

CDR3aa: CASSNNRGNGNQPQHF
CDR3nt: TGTGCCAGCAGCAACAATCGGGGGAATGGGAATCAGCCCCAGCATTTT
abundance: .
v_gene: TRBV7-2
d_gene: .
j_gene: TRBJ1-5

CDR3aa: CASSRGGLAYNEQFF
CDR3nt: TGTGCCAGCAGTCGGGGGGGACTAGCTTACAATGAGCAGTTCTTC
abundance: .
v_gene: TRBV9
d_gene: TRBD2
j_gene: TRBJ2-1

CDR3aa: CASHRTGGDTQYF
CDR3nt: TGTGCCAGCCACAGGACAGGAGGAGATACGCAGTATTTT
abundance: .
v_gene: TRBV18
d_gene: TRBD1
j_gene: TRBJ2-3

CDR3aa: CASSVGTTTDTQYF
CDR3nt: TGTGCCAGCAGCGTCGGGACTACCACAGATACGCAGTATTTT
abundance: .
v_gene: TRBV9
d_gene: TRBD2
j_gene: TRBJ2-3